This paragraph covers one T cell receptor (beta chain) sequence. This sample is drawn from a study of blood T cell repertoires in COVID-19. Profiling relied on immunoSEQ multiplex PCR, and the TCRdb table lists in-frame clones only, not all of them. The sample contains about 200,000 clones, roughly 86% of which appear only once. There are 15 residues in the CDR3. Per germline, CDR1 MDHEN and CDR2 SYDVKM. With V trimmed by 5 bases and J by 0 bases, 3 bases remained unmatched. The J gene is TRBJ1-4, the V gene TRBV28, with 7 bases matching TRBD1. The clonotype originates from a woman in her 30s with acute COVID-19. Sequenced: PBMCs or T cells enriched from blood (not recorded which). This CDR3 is CASSGTVATNEKLFF. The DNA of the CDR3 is TGTGCCAGCAGTGGGACAGTTGCAACTAATGAAAAACTGTTTTTT.